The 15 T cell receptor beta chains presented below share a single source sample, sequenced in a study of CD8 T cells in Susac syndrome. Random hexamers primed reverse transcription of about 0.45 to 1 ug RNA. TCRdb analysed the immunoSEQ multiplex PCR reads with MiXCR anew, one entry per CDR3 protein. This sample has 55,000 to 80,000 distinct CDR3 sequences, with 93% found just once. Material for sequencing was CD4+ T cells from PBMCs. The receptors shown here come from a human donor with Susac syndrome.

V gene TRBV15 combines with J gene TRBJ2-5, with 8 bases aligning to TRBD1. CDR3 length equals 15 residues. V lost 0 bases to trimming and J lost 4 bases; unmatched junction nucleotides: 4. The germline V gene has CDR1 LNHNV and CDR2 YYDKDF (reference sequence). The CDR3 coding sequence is TGTGCCACCAGCAGAGATCCAGGGGGCGGAGAGACCCAGTACTTC. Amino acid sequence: CATSRDPGGGETQYF.

The CDR3 DNA is TGTGCCAGCAGTAGAACGTTACAAAGCTCCTACGAGCAGTACTTC. This encodes CASSRTLQSSYEQYF. V usage is TRBV6-5 and J usage is TRBJ2-7; D uncertain. Germline V gives CDR1 MNHEY, CDR2 SVGAGI. The CDR3 covers 15 residues. V was shortened by 5 bases and J by 0 bases, with 14 bases between the two germline ends.

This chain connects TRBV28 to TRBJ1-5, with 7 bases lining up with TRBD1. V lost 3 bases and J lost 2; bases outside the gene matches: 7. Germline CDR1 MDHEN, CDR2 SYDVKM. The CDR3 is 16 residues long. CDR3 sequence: CASSFSTGTGNQPQHF. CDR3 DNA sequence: TGTGCCAGCAGTTTTAGTACCGGGACAGGCAATCAGCCCCAGCATTTT.

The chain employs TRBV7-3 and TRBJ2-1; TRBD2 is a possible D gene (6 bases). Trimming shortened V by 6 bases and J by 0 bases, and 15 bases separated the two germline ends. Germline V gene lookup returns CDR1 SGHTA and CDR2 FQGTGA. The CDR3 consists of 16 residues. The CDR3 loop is CASSLNGGVSYNEQFF. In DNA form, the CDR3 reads TGTGCCAGCAGTTTGAATGGCGGGGTCTCCTACAATGAGCAGTTCTTC.

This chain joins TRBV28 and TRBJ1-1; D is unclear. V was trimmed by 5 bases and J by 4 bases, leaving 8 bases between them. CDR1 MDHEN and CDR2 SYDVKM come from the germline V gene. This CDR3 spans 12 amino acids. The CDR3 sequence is CASSPLATEAFF. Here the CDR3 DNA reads TGTGCCAGCAGTCCTTTGGCCACTGAAGCTTTCTTT.

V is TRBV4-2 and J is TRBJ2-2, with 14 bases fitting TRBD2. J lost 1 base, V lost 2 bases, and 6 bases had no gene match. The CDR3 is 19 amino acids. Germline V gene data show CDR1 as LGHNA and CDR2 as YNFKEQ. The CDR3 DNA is TGTGCCAGCAGCCAATTAAAGGGACTAGCGGGGGAGAACACCGGGGAGCTGTTTTTT. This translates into CASSQLKGLAGENTGELFF.

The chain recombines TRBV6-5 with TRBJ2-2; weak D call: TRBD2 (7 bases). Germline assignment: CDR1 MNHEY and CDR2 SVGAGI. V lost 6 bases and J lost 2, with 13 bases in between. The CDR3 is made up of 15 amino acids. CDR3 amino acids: CASRRAGANTGELFF. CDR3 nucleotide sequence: TGTGCCAGCAGACGGGCGGGGGCTAACACCGGGGAGCTGTTTTTT.

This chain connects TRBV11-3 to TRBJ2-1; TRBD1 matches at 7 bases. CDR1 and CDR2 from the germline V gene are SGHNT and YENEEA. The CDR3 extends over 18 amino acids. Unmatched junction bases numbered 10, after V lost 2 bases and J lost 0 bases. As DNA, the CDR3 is TGTGCCAGCAGCTTAAGTCGGGACAGCTTATTCTCCTACAATGAGCAGTTCTTC. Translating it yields CASSLSRDSLFSYNEQFF.

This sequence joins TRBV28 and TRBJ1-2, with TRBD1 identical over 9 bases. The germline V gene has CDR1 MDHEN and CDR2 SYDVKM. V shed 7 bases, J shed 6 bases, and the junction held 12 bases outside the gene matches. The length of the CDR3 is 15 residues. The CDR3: CASTSDNRGRDGYTF. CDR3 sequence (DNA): TGTGCCAGCACGTCAGATAACAGGGGGCGCGATGGCTACACCTTC.

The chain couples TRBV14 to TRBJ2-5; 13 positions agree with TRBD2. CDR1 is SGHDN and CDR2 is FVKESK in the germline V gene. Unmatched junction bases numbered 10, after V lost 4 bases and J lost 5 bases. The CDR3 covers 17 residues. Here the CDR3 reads CASSREILAGGRETQYF. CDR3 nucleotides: TGTGCCAGCAGCCGCGAAATACTAGCGGGGGGGCGTGAGACCCAGTACTTC.

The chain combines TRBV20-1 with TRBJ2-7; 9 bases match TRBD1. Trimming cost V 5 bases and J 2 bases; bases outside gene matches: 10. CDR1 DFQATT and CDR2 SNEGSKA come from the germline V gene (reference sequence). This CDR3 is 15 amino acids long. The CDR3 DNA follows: TGCAGTGCTGAAAACCCGGGACAGGGACCCTACGAGCAGTACTTC. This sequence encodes CSAENPGQGPYEQYF.

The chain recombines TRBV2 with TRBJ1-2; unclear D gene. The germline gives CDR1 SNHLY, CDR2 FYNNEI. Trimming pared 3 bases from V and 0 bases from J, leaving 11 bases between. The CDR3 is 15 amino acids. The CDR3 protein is CASSDGPPSNYGYTF. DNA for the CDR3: TGTGCCAGCAGTGACGGGCCACCATCTAACTATGGCTACACCTTC.

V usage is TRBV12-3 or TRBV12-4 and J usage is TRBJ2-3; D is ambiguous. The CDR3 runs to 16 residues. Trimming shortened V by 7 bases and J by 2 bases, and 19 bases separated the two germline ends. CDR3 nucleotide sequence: TGTGCCAGCACGCCAGGCTCGGCTACCTTCACAGATACGCAGTATTTT. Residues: CASTPGSATFTDTQYF.

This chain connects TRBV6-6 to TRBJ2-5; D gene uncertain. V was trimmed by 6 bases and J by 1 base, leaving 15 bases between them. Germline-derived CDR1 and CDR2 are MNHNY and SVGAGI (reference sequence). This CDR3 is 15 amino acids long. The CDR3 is CASSSAFSSQETQYF. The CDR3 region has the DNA TGTGCCAGCAGCTCGGCGTTCTCTTCCCAAGAGACCCAGTACTTC.

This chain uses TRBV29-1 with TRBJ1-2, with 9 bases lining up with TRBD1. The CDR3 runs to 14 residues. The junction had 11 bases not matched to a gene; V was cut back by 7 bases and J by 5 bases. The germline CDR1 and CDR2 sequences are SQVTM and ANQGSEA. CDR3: CSAGTGTGRYGYTF. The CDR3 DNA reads TGCAGCGCCGGAACCGGGACAGGGAGATATGGCTACACCTTC.